These 22 T cell receptor beta chains were all obtained from the same sample, sequenced in a study of T-cell memory formation after mild COVID-19. TCRdb ran MiXCR on the 5' RACE reads and lists one entry per CDR3 protein. The table records about 350,000 distinct CDR3 sequences, approximately 15% of them present only once. Sequences were obtained from PBMCs or a T cell subset sorted from them (not recorded which). These receptor sequences come from a man between 18 and 29 years old who had mild COVID-19 (a few samples of this study predate the infection). Cell type and time point are not known.

This clonotype was counted between two and nine times. The chain recombines TRBV4-1 with TRBJ1-6, with unresolved D. CDR3 length: 16 residues. The germline CDR1 and CDR2 sequences are MGHRA and YSYEKL. V was cut by 2 bases and J by 5 bases, with 13 bases left in between. CDR3 loop: CASSQLPGLNNSPLHF. The CDR3 DNA reads TGCGCCAGCAGCCAACTCCCGGGCCTTAATAATTCACCCCTCCACTTT.

The chain couples TRBV6-2 or TRBV6-3 to TRBJ2-5, with 7 bases fitting TRBD1. V trimming: 5 bases; J trimming: 2 bases; junction bases outside the gene matches: 8. The CDR3 is 15 residues long. Germline CDR1 and CDR2: MNHEY and SVGEGT. For the CDR3, the DNA is TGTGCCAGCAGTCGGAACAGGGGTAAACAAGAGACCCAGTACTTC. This sequence encodes CASSRNRGKQETQYF.

This clonotype occurred many times. This CDR3 reads CSASLTETNEQFF. The DNA for the CDR3 is TGCAGTGCTAGTCTGACAGAAACCAATGAGCAGTTCTTC. The V and J genes are TRBV20-1 and TRBJ2-1, with D perhaps TRBD1 (5 bases). The CDR3 contains 13 residues. Germline V gene data show CDR1 as DFQATT and CDR2 as SNEGSKA (reference sequence). The V gene lost 3 bases and the J gene lost 6 bases, with 12 bases spanning the gap.

This chain connects TRBV7-8 to TRBJ1-2, with 9 bases lining up with TRBD1. The germline V gene has CDR1 SGHVS and CDR2 FQNEAQ. After removal of 5 bases from V and 6 bases from J, the junction contained 10 bases not matched to a gene. CDR3 length equals 15 residues. CDR3 residues: CASSEGQGFADGYTF. CDR3 coding DNA: TGTGCCAGCAGCGAGGGACAGGGTTTTGCGGATGGCTACACCTTC.

The chain combines TRBV7-9 with TRBJ2-3; possibly TRBD1 for D (6 bases). In germline, CDR1 is SEHNR, CDR2 FQNEAQ (reference sequence). The germline V and J ends were trimmed by 5 bases and 6 bases, with 24 bases remaining between them. This CDR3 region has 17 residues. CDR3 bases: TGTGCCAGCAGCCCCGACCCGCTCGGGACAAACCTGGATACGCAGTATTTT. This codes for CASSPDPLGTNLDTQYF. Full variable domain (outside the CDR3, taken from reference TRBV7-9 and TRBJ2-3): DTGVSQNPRHKITKRGQNVTFRCDPISEHNRLYWYRQTLGQGPEFLTYFQNEAQLEKSRLLSDRFSAERPKGSFSTLEIQRTEQGDSAMYLCASSPDPLGTNLDTQYFGPGTRLTVL.

This clonotype was seen only a few times. V is TRBV7-8 and J is TRBJ2-3; 13 positions match TRBD2. CDR3 length equals 20 residues. The J segment lost 0 bases and the V segment lost 0 bases, leaving 9 bases of the junction unmatched. The germline CDR1 and CDR2 sequences are SGHVS and FQNEAQ. The DNA of the CDR3 is TGTGCCAGCAGCTTAGCCCTATCCGGACTAGCGGGGGTTAGCACAGATACGCAGTATTTT. Amino acid sequence: CASSLALSGLAGVSTDTQYF.

The sample holds many counts of this clonotype. CDR3 region: CASSFAGQPQHF. The DNA of the CDR3 is TGTGCCAGCAGTTTCGCAGGTCAGCCCCAGCATTTT. The V call is TRBV28, the J call TRBJ1-5; no clear D. From germline, CDR1 is MDHEN and CDR2 SYDVKM. Deletions cut 3 bases from V and 6 bases from J, with 6 bases between. The CDR3 has 12 residues.

This clonotype was counted between two and nine times. One end of the junction is discordant with germline, which a read error may explain. V and J are TRBV7-7 and TRBJ2-2; no firm D call. Germline CDR1 reads SSHAT; CDR2 reads FNYEAQ (reference sequence). This CDR3 has 14 residues. CDR3 nucleotides: TGTGCTAGCAGCTCCTCCGACACCCTCGGGGAGCTGTTTTTT. Amino acids: CASSSSDTLGELFF.

This clonotype was seen a few times. The gene calls are TRBV9 and TRBJ1-2; D is uncertain. The CDR3 spans 14 residues. Germline CDR1 and CDR2: SGDLS and YYNGEE. V shed 3 bases and J shed 5 bases, with 14 bases lying between them. CDR3 in amino acids: CASSAAWYEYGYTF. The DNA for the CDR3 is TGTGCCAGCAGCGCGGCCTGGTACGAGTATGGCTACACCTTC. Combining the CDR3 with reference TRBV9 and TRBJ1-2 gives the whole variable domain DSGVTQTPKHLITATGQRVTLRCSPRSGDLSVYWYQQSLDQGLQFLIQYYNGEERAKGNILERFSAQQFPDLHSELNLSSLELGDSALYFCASSAAWYEYGYTFGSGTRLTVV.

V usage is TRBV27 and J usage is TRBJ2-5; no firm D call. V dropped 0 bases and J dropped 5 bases, with 7 bases sitting between them. This CDR3 has 13 amino acids. Germline V CDR1 and CDR2: MNHEY, SMNVEV (reference sequence). CDR3 amino acids: CASSLSIWETQYF. CDR3 nucleotide sequence: TGTGCCAGCAGTTTATCAATATGGGAGACCCAGTACTTC.

The chain joins TRBV5-1 to TRBJ1-1; D is uncertain. The CDR3 consists of 11 residues. From germline, CDR1 is SGHRS and CDR2 YFSETQ. Deletions cut 2 bases from V and 8 bases from J, with 7 bases between. This CDR3 is CASSFRLEAFF. In nucleotides, the CDR3 is TGCGCCAGCAGCTTTCGGCTCGAAGCTTTCTTT.

This clonotype was counted a few times. The rearrangement links TRBV5-1 to TRBJ1-2, with D perhaps matching TRBD1 (5 bases). The ends were cut back, 4 bases at V and 3 bases at J, with 16 bases in the middle. This CDR3 is built from 15 residues. The germline V gene has CDR1 SGHRS and CDR2 YFSETQ. The CDR3 DNA is TGCGCCAGCAGCCTGGAGGGGCAGGGATACTATGGCTACACCTTC. Protein: CASSLEGQGYYGYTF.

The V gene is TRBV11-2, the J gene TRBJ2-3; no clear D. Germline V gene data show CDR1 as SGHAT and CDR2 as FQNNGV. The V end was cut by 6 bases, the J end by 6 bases, with 10 bases between. The CDR3 runs 12 residues. The CDR3 bases are TGTGCCAGCAGACCGGTTCGGGATACGCAGTATTTT. Its protein product is CASRPVRDTQYF.

This clonotype was observed a handful of times. The chain recombines TRBV5-4 with TRBJ2-3, with a tentative D call TRBD1 (6 bases). The CDR3 loop spans 14 amino acids. Germline V gene data show CDR1 as SGHNT and CDR2 as YYREEE (reference sequence). Trimming left V 0 bases short and J 3 bases short, with 8 bases between. The CDR3 sequence: CASSLDRVTDTQYF. CDR3 coding DNA: TGTGCCAGCAGCTTGGACAGGGTGACAGATACGCAGTATTTT. Based on the CDR3 plus reference TRBV5-4 and TRBJ2-3, the full variable domain is ETGVTQSPTHLIKTRGQQVTLRCSSQSGHNTVSWYQQALGQGPQFIFQYYREEENGRGNFPPRFSGLQFPNYSSELNVNALELDDSALYLCASSLDRVTDTQYFGPGTRLTVL.

This clonotype was counted only a few times. This chain connects TRBV12-3 or TRBV12-4 to TRBJ1-3; D is ambiguous. The CDR3 totals 12 residues. V dropped 10 bases and J dropped 2 bases, with 9 bases sitting between them. CDR3: CANAWAGNTIYF. The DNA for the CDR3 is TGTGCCAATGCGTGGGCTGGAAACACCATATATTTT.

This clonotype was observed at least ten times. The chain carries TRBV5-1 and TRBJ2-2; 7 positions match TRBD1. V lost 2 bases and J lost 0; bases outside the gene matches: 10. From germline, CDR1 is SGHRS and CDR2 YFSETQ. CDR3 size: 18 residues. The CDR3 nucleotides are TGCGCCAGCAGCTTCGGGACAGCGGCTTTATCGAACACCGGGGAGCTGTTTTTT. This encodes CASSFGTAALSNTGELFF.

This clonotype was seen more than once but under ten times. The rearrangement links TRBV20-1 to TRBJ1-3; D gene ambiguous. Germline V CDR1 and CDR2: DFQATT, SNEGSKA (reference sequence). This CDR3 comprises 15 residues. V was cut by 4 bases and J by 0 bases, with 13 bases left in between. CDR3: CSATWGTYSGNTIYF. The CDR3 region has the DNA TGCAGTGCTACTTGGGGTACCTACTCTGGAAACACCATATATTTT.

The rearrangement links TRBV9 to TRBJ2-5; D possibly corresponds to TRBD1 (6 bases). V was pared by 0 bases and J by 3 bases, with 12 bases between. The CDR3 is 15 residues long. Germline V gene sequence: CDR1 SGDLS, CDR2 YYNGEE. In DNA, the CDR3 is TGTGCCAGCAGCGTAGGAGGGGGAAACGAAGAGACCCAGTACTTC. Translated: CASSVGGGNEETQYF.

The sample holds one count of this clonotype. V gene TRBV7-3 combines with J gene TRBJ2-1; 12 positions match TRBD2. In germline, CDR1 is SGHTA, CDR2 FQGTGA. The CDR3 covers 15 residues. The trim removed 3 bases at V and 6 bases at J, leaving 3 bases unmatched. CDR3 in DNA: TGTGCCAGCAGCTTCCCACTAGCGGGGGGCAATGAGCAGTTCTTC. Protein: CASSFPLAGGNEQFF.

V gene TRBV5-1 combines with J gene TRBJ2-5; no clear D gene. The CDR3 is 15 amino acids. Trimming took 0 bases from V and 4 from J, leaving 13 bases between them. Germline lookup yields CDR1 SGHRS and CDR2 YFSETQ. The CDR3 bases are TGCGCCAGCAGCTTGGGGCTTCCCGTAAGAGAGACCCAGTACTTC. As protein: CASSLGLPVRETQYF.

This clonotype turned up a few times. The rearrangement uses TRBV15 and TRBJ2-5; 8 bases agree with TRBD2. CDR3 size: 15 residues. Per the germline V gene, CDR1 is LNHNV and CDR2 is YYDKDF (reference sequence). The V and J ends lost 0 bases and 5 bases, in that order; junction bases with no gene match: 5. CDR3 sequence (DNA): TGTGCCACCAGCAGAGAACGGGGGGGCGGGGAGACCCAGTACTTC. Translating gives CATSRERGGGETQYF.

The rearrangement links TRBV7-2 to TRBJ2-1; D remains ambiguous. This CDR3 has 13 amino acids. CDR1 and CDR2 (germline): SGHTA, FQGNSA. V was clipped by 4 bases and J by 6 bases, with 10 bases between them. CDR3 nucleotide sequence: TGTGCCAGCAGCTCTCGACGGCCCAATGAGCAGTTCTTC. This translates into CASSSRRPNEQFF.